This entry features one T cell receptor (beta chain) sequence. Its matching antigen is unknown. This CDR3 spans 15 amino acids. Germline CDR1 is SEHNR and CDR2 is FQNEAQ (reference sequence). V was trimmed by 5 bases and J by 14 bases, leaving 25 bases between them. General study points: The larger cohort examined one V-J beta rearrangement, not whole repertoires. Tumor memory CD4+ T cell TCR gene usage clustered with blood and lymph node memory CD4+ cells and lymph node naive CD4+ cells.

After constant-region reverse-primer amplification, full-length variable regions underwent semi-nested PCR with Nested Universal Primer A. TCRdb reprocessed the 5' RACE reads with MiXCR, giving one entry per CDR3 protein. The sample lists 35,000 to 50,000 distinct CDR3 sequences, roughly 31% occurring once. The TCR originated in a female donor with breast cancer. The chain uses TRBV7-9 and TRBJ2-1; possibly TRBD1 for D (5 bases). Sequences were obtained from tumor-infiltrating memory CD4+ T cells sorted from the breast tumor. Subset here: memory CD4+ T cells, CD4+CD45RO+CD25-. For the CDR3, the DNA is TGTGCCAGCAGCCCCATGGCGGCAGGGCGTAAATTCGAGTTCTTC. Translation gives CASSPMAAGRKFEFF.